The next 3 T cell receptor beta chains were all read from a single sample in a study of blood T cell repertoires in COVID-19. Measured with immunoSEQ multiplex PCR; TCRdb has only the in-frame clones, and not every one. The sample lists about 310,000 clones, nearly 90% occurring once. Source material: PBMCs or T cells enriched from blood (not recorded which). The receptors were gathered from a woman aged 18-29 years with acute COVID-19.

This clone was detected ten times or more. The chain carries TRBV6-5 and TRBJ2-7; D gene uncertain. The ends were cut back, 0 bases at V and 6 bases at J, with 15 bases in the middle. The CDR3 is 15 amino acids. CDR1 is MNHEY and CDR2 is SVGAGI in the germline V gene. As DNA, the CDR3 is TGTGCCAGCAGTTACTCAGGCCCGCCGTGGAGCGAGCAGTACTTC. This encodes CASSYSGPPWSEQYF.

This sequence joins TRBV9 and TRBJ2-3, with 8 nucleotides matching TRBD2. Germline-derived CDR1 and CDR2 are SGDLS and YYNGEE. The CDR3 has 16 amino acids. V lost 0 bases and J lost 4; bases outside the gene matches: 7. The CDR3 DNA is TGTGCCAGCAGCGTAGCTTGGCGGGAGGTCTCAGATACGCAGTATTTT. Amino acid sequence: CASSVAWREVSDTQYF.

This clone was detected only once. J is TRBJ1-1 and V is TRBV6-5, with D uncertain. V shed 2 bases and J shed 10 bases, with 11 bases lying between them. The CDR3 is 12 residues long. Germline-derived CDR1 and CDR2 are MNHEY and SVGAGI. CDR3 nucleotide sequence: TGTGCCAGCAGTTACGCGGGGAGCGGAGCTTTCTTT. As protein: CASSYAGSGAFF.